This T cell receptor beta chain was captured in a study of CD8 T cells in ankylosing spondylitis. This clonotype occurred many times. TCRdb ran MiXCR on the 5' RACE reads and lists one entry per CDR3 protein. Among about 100,000 distinct CDR3 sequences listed, just under 9% were seen once. Germline lookup yields CDR1 SNHLY and CDR2 FYNNEI. This CDR3 comprises 15 residues. V lost 6 bases, J lost 5 bases, and 11 bases stayed unmatched. The chain employs TRBV2 and TRBJ2-5, with 8 bases that match TRBD1. The sequencing sample was made of blood, either unsorted or a sorted T cell fraction (not recorded which). The receptor comes from a male donor with ankylosing spondylitis or in good health (not recorded which). CDR3 sequence (DNA): TGTGCCAGCAGCTGGACAGGGTCTATTTTGGAGACCCAGTACTTC. Its translation: CASSWTGSILETQYF.